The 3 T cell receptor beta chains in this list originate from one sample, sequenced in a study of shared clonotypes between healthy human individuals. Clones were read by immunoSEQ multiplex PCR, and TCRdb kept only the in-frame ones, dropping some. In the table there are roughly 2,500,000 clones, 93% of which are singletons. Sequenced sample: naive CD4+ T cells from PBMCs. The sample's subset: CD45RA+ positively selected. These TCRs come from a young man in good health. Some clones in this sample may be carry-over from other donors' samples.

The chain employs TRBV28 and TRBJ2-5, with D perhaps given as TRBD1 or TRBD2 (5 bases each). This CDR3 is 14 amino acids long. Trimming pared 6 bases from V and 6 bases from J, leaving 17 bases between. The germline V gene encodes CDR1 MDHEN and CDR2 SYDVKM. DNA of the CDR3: TGTGCCAGCAGGCCAGCAGTCTGGGGGAAGACCCAGTACTTC. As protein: CASRPAVWGKTQYF.

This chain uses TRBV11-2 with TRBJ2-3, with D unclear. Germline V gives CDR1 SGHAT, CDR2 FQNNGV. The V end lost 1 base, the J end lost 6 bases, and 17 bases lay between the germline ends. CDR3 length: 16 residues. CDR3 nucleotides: TGTGCCAGCAGCTTAGGAAGTCGGCAGGCCGGGGATACGCAGTATTTT. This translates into CASSLGSRQAGDTQYF.

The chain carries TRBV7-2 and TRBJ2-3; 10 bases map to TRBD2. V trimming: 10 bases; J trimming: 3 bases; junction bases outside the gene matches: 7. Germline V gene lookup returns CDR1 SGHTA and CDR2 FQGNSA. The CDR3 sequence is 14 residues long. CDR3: CANALAGVTDTQYF. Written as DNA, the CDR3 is TGTGCCAATGCCCTAGCGGGAGTGACAGATACGCAGTATTTT.